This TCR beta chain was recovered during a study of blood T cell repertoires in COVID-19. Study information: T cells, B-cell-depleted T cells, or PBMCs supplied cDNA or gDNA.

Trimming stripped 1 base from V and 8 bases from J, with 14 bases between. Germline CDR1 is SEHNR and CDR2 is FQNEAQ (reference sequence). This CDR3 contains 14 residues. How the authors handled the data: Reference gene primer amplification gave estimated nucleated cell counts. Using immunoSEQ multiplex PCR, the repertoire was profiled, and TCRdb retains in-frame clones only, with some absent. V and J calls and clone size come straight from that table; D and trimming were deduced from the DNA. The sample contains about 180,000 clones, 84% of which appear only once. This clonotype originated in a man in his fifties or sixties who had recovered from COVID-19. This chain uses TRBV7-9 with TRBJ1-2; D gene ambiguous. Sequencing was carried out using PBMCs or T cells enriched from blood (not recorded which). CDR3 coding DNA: TGTGCCAGCAGCTTAGAGGAGTCGGGATCCGGCTACACCTTC. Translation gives CASSLEESGSGYTF.